This T cell receptor (beta chain) derives from a study of blood T cell repertoires in COVID-19. At the level of the study: Sites across the United States, Italy and Spain contributed samples from acute and convalescent COVID-19. Sources were T cells, B-cell-depleted T cells, or PBMCs; the material itself was cDNA or gDNA.

The CDR3 runs to 15 residues. As originally analysed: Counts of nucleated cells, estimated from reference gene primer amplification, were obtained. Sequenced by immunoSEQ multiplex PCR; TCRdb stores in-frame clones only, minus some. V, J and clone size were drawn from that table, and D and trimming were deduced from the DNA. The data show about 41,000 clones, 88% seen once. Material for sequencing was peripheral blood. This rearrangement joins TRBV21-1 to TRBJ2-2; the table assigns TRBD1, which was not confirmed against the DNA. TRBV21-1 is marked as a pseudogene. This sequence was found in a human donor in a cohort sampled during active COVID-19. This CDR3 reads CASSKVDRLAGELFF. CDR3 nucleotide sequence: TGTGCCAGCAGCAAAGTTGACAGGCTGGCCGGGGAGCTGTTTTTT.